These 15 T cell receptor beta chains came from one sample sequenced in a study of neurological immune-mediated disorders (dated by TCRdb to between 2018 and 2021). The library was obtained by 5' RACE. The sequencer was an Illumina HiSeq 2500. TCRdb redid the processing of the public reads, applying fastp at Q25 and MiXCR, and retained in-frame beta chains. Each entry merges the rows of one CDR3 protein and shows their most common DNA and genes. Within this sample are about 53,000 distinct CDR3 sequences, with roughly 7.7% of them counted one time only. 1.9% of the sample lies in the top ten. This specimen's time point label, per the study, means: longitudinal time-point 3. The source material was PBMCs. These receptors all come from a woman aged 40 to 50 in good health.

This clonotype appeared many times. This sequence joins TRBV5-1 and TRBJ2-7; D is unclear. V lost 0 bases, J lost 5 bases, and 3 bases lay in between. The CDR3 covers 11 residues. Germline V gives CDR1 SGHRS, CDR2 YFSETQ. The CDR3 coding sequence is TGCGCCAGCAGCTTGGACCACGAGCAGTACTTC. Protein sequence: CASSLDHEQYF.

The chain uses TRBV7-2 and TRBJ2-4; 7 bases map to TRBD2. Germline trimming cut 1 base from V and 2 bases from J; bases unmatched to any gene: 5. The V gene's germline CDR1 is SGHTA and CDR2 FQGNSA. The CDR3 contains 16 residues. Here the CDR3 reads CASSLENGGTKNIQYF. In DNA form, the CDR3 reads TGTGCCAGCAGCTTAGAAAACGGGGGGACCAAAAACATTCAGTACTTC.

The table lists this clonotype with many counts. The chain carries TRBV5-6 and TRBJ2-7; D uncertain. This CDR3 region has 11 residues. Trimming pared 1 base from V and 3 bases from J, leaving 2 bases between. Germline-derived CDR1 and CDR2 are SGHDT and YYEEEE. CDR3 nucleotide sequence: TGTGCCAGCAGCTTGAACTACGAGCAGTACTTC. Residues: CASSLNYEQYF.

This clonotype has a count of ten or more. CDR3 in amino acids: CSAWGAADIYF. CDR3 sequence (DNA): TGCAGTGCATGGGGGGCAGCGGACATATATTTT. V usage is TRBV20-1 and J usage is TRBJ1-3, with D tentatively TRBD1 (6 bases). This CDR3 comprises 11 residues. V gave up 6 bases and J gave up 12 bases, with 15 bases separating them. In germline, CDR1 is DFQATT, CDR2 SNEGSKA (reference sequence).

Many counts were recorded for this clonotype. V is TRBV6-2 or TRBV6-3 and J is TRBJ1-6; tentative D call: TRBD1 (6 bases). V was shortened by 2 bases and J by 5 bases, with 13 bases between the two germline ends. There are 16 residues in the CDR3. The germline V gene has CDR1 MNHEY and CDR2 SVGEGT. The CDR3 loop reads CASSYPRQDHNSPLHF. Written as DNA, the CDR3 is TGTGCCAGCAGTTACCCCCGACAGGACCATAATTCACCCCTCCACTTT.

The table lists this clonotype with many counts. The chain recombines TRBV20-1 with TRBJ2-1; TRBD2 might be the D (6 bases). The V end was cut by 6 bases, the J end by 4 bases, with 13 bases between. Germline loops: CDR1 DFQATT, CDR2 SNEGSKA (reference sequence). The CDR3 has 13 residues. The CDR3 region has the DNA TGCAGTGCCCCGGGGGAGACGTACAATGAGCAGTTCTTC. Its protein is CSAPGETYNEQFF.

This clonotype was counted ten times or more. This chain joins TRBV10-1 and TRBJ2-3; 11 nucleotides agree with TRBD2. Germline V gene data show CDR1 as WNHNN and CDR2 as SYGVQD (reference sequence). The CDR3 length is 14 residues. V lost 9 bases and J lost 1; bases outside the gene matches: 3. The chain's CDR3 is CARGTSGRTDTQYF. The CDR3 DNA sequence: TGCGCCAGAGGGACTAGCGGTCGCACAGATACGCAGTATTTT.

At least ten counts were recorded for this clonotype. This chain joins TRBV7-2 and TRBJ1-2; perhaps TRBD1 as D (6 bases). Germline V gene data show CDR1 as SGHTA and CDR2 as FQGNSA. This CDR3 is 19 amino acids long. Between the trimmed V and J ends, which lost 5 bases and 3 bases, there was a span of 28 bases. This CDR3 reads CASSLLLWGRLLRDYGYTF. For the CDR3, the DNA is TGTGCCAGCAGCCTGCTCCTGTGGGGGCGGCTTCTGCGGGACTATGGCTACACCTTC.

This clonotype was detected many times. The chain joins TRBV5-1 to TRBJ2-1, with a tentative D call TRBD2 (6 bases). The CDR3 runs 15 residues. From germline, CDR1 is SGHRS and CDR2 YFSETQ. Trimming removed 0 bases at V and 0 bases at J, with 7 bases between. This CDR3 reads CASSLGLVSYNEQFF. CDR3 in DNA: TGCGCCAGCAGCTTGGGACTAGTCTCCTACAATGAGCAGTTCTTC.

This clonotype was observed many times. The chain uses TRBV3-1 and TRBJ1-1, with TRBD1 as a possible D gene (5 bases). V was cut by 4 bases and J by 1 base, with 10 bases left in between. The CDR3 covers 14 residues. Germline CDR1 and CDR2: LGHDT and YNNKEL (reference sequence). The CDR3 coding sequence is TGTGCCAGCAGCCCACAGGAGTCGAACACTGAAGCTTTCTTT. Protein product: CASSPQESNTEAFF.

This clonotype has only a few counts. This chain connects TRBV6-5 to TRBJ2-3; D is uncertain. Germline CDR1 MNHEY, CDR2 SVGAGI. This CDR3 contains 17 residues. Trimming took off 6 bases at V and 2 bases at J, with 21 bases between the two ends. CDR3 bases: TGTGCCAGCAGCAAACGGCTCGATGCGTACCTCACAGATACGCAGTATTTT. This sequence encodes CASSKRLDAYLTDTQYF.

Ten or more counts support this clonotype. The chain combines TRBV20-1 with TRBJ1-1; D gene unclear. Germline CDR1 DFQATT, CDR2 SNEGSKA (reference sequence). V lost 0 bases to trimming and J lost 6 bases, with 11 bases between them. The CDR3 is 13 amino acids. CDR3: CSARDFYMAEAFF. The CDR3 nucleotides are TGCAGTGCTAGAGACTTTTACATGGCTGAAGCTTTCTTT.

This clonotype was counted at least ten times. The gene calls are TRBV5-1 and TRBJ1-1; D is unclear. V was pared by 0 bases and J by 0 bases, with 12 bases between. This CDR3 spans 16 amino acids. Germline lookup yields CDR1 SGHRS and CDR2 YFSETQ. This CDR3 reads CASSLGQSSMNTEAFF. DNA of the CDR3: TGCGCCAGCAGCTTGGGGCAGTCTAGTATGAACACTGAAGCTTTCTTT.

This clonotype was observed a few times. This chain joins TRBV19 and TRBJ2-6; TRBD1 matches 9 bases. CDR3 length equals 17 residues. After removal of 3 bases from V and 1 base from J, the junction contained 4 bases not matched to a gene. Germline V gene data show CDR1 as LNHDA and CDR2 as SQIVND (reference sequence). This CDR3 is CASSMGTGMSGANVLTF. CDR3 nucleotide sequence: TGTGCCAGTAGTATGGGGACAGGGATGTCTGGGGCCAACGTCCTGACTTTC.

J is TRBJ2-7 and V is TRBV5-1, with D uncertain. Looked up from germline, CDR1 is SGHRS and CDR2 is YFSETQ. The CDR3 has 13 amino acids. CDR3 bases: TGCGCAAGTAAACAGTCCGACTCCTACGAGCAGTACTTC. Its translation is CASKQSDSYEQYF.